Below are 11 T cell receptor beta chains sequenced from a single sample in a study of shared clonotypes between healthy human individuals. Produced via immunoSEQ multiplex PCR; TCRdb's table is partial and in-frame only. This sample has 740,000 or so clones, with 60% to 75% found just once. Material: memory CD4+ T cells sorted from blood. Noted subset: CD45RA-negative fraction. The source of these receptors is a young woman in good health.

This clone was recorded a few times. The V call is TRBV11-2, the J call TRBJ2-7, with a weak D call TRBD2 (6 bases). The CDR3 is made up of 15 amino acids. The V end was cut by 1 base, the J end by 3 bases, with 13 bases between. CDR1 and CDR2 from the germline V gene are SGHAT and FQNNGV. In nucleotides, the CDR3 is TGTGCCAGCAGCTTAGGAGGAGGGCGTCTCTACGAGCAGTACTTC. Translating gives CASSLGGGRLYEQYF.

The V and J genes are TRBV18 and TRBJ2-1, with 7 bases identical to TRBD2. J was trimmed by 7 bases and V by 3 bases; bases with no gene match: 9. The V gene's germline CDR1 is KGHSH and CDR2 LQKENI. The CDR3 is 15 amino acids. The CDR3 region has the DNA TGTGCCAGCTCACCGCTCGGCGCTAGCGGAAATGAGCAGTTCTTC. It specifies CASSPLGASGNEQFF.

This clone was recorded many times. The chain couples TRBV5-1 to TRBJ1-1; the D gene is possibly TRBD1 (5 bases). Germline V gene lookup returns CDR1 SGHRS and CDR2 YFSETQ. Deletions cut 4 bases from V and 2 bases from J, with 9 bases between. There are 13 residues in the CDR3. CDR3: CASSPRGNTEAFF. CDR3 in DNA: TGCGCCAGCAGCCCGAGGGGAAACACTGAAGCTTTCTTT.

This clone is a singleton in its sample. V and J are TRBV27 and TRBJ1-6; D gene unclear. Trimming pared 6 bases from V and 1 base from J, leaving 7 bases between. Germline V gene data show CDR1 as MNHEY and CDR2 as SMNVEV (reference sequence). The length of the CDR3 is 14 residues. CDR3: CASSPGSYNSPLHF. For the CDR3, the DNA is TGTGCCAGCAGCCCGGGGTCCTATAATTCACCCCTCCACTTT.

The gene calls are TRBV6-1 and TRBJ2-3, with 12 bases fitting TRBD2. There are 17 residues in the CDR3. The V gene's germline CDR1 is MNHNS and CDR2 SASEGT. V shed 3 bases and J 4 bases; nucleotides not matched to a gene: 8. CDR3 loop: CASSDGLAGTRADTQYF. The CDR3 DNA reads TGTGCCAGCAGTGACGGACTAGCGGGAACACGGGCAGATACGCAGTATTTT.

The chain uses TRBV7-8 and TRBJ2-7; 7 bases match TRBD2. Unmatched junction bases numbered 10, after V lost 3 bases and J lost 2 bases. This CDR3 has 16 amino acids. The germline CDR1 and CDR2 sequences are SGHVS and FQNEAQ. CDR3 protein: CASSFPQRDATYEQYF. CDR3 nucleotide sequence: TGTGCCAGCAGCTTCCCTCAGCGGGACGCCACCTACGAGCAGTACTTC. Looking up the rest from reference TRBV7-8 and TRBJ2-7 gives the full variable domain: GAGVSQSPRYKVAKRGQDVALRCDPISGHVSLFWYQQALGQGPEFLTYFQNEAQLDKSGLPSDRFFAERPEGSVSTLKIQRTQQEDSAVYLCASSFPQRDATYEQYFGPGTRLTVT.

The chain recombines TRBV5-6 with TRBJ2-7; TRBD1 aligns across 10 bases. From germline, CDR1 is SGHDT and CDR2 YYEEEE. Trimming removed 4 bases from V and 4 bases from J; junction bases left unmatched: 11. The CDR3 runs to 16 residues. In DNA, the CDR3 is TGTGCCAGCAGCCTATGGACAGGGGGTCATCTTTACGAGCAGTACTTC. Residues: CASSLWTGGHLYEQYF.

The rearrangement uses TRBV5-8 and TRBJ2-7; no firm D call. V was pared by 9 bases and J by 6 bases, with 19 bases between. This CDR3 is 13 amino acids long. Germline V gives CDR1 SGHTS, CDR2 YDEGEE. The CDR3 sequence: CATKVHRLREQYF. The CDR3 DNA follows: TGTGCCACCAAGGTCCACCGCCTGCGCGAGCAGTACTTC.

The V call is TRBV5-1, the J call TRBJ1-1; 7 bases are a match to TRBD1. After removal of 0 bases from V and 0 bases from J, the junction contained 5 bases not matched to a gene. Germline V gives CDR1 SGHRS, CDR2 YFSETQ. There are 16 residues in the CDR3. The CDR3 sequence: CASSLATGAMNTEAFF. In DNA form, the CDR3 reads TGCGCCAGCAGCTTGGCAACAGGGGCGATGAACACTGAAGCTTTCTTT. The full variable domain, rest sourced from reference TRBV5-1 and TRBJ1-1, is KAGVTQTPRYLIKTRGQQVTLSCSPISGHRSVSWYQQTPGQGLQFLFEYFSETQRNKGNFPGRFSGRQFSNSRSEMNVSTLELGDSALYLCASSLATGAMNTEAFFGQGTRLTVV.

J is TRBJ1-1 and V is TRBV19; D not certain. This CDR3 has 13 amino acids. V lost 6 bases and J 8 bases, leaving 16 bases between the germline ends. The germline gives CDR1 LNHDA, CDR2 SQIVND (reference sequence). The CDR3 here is CASSRVATSEAFF. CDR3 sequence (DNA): TGTGCCAGTAGCAGAGTAGCGACCAGCGAAGCTTTCTTT.

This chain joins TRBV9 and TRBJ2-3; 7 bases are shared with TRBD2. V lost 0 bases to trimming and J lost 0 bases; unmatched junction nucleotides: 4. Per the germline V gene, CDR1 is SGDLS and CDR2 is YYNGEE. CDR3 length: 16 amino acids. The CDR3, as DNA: TGTGCCAGCAGCGTAGGCCCGCGGGGGAGCACAGATACGCAGTATTTT. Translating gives CASSVGPRGSTDTQYF.